The clone carrying this TCR beta chain appeared a few times. These data belong to a study of T cells in Graves' hyperthyroidism and ophthalmopathy. The CDR3 is 12 residues long. V gave up 6 bases and J gave up 5 bases, with 10 bases separating them. The V gene's germline CDR1 is SGHVS and CDR2 FNYEAQ. It was RNA transcripts that yielded the amplified TCR beta CDR3 regions. The TCR CDR3 first-round RT-PCR relied on the HTBI primer set. TCRdb re-called the multiplex PCR reads with MiXCR, one entry per CDR3 protein. This table holds more than 75,000 distinct CDR3 sequences, about half found once. This rearrangement joins TRBV7-6 to TRBJ2-5; D is undetermined. Sequencing was done on a sample of blood. The clonotype was recovered from a middle-aged woman with Graves' hyperthyroidism. Here the CDR3 DNA reads TGTGCCAGCAGGCTGGGTGGGGAGACCCAGTACTTC. Its protein product is CASRLGGETQYF.